The source of this T cell receptor beta chain is a study of breast tumors, draining lymph nodes, adjacent tissues. Study findings and constraints: Tumor repertoires ranked between lymph nodes and nontumor tissue in diversity, with V and J gene preferences. Tumor and nontumor repertoires were significantly more similar in luminal-like than in basal-like breast cancer.

Using its own MiXCR run on the multiplex PCR reads, TCRdb lists one record per CDR3 protein. The sample lists 200,000 or so distinct CDR3 sequences; approximately 31% were seen once. This clonotype was recorded a few times. Its antigen remains unidentified. A much larger clonotype is one base distant, so this may be a read error. This CDR3 is 18 amino acids long. Germline V gene data show CDR1 as DFQATT and CDR2 as SNEGSKA (reference sequence). V trimming: 6 bases; J trimming: 6 bases; junction bases outside the gene matches: 23. Axillary draining lymph nodes of breast cancer patients supplied the node samples.

The chain combines TRBV20-1 with TRBJ2-7; TRBD1 agrees at 10 bases. The receptor's source is a female donor with breast cancer. Some clones in this sample may be carry-over from other donors' samples. The sequenced sample was axillary lymph node tissue. The CDR3 DNA reads as TGCAGTGCGCTACTAGCCGGGACAGGGGCCAACCTTGGAGGCGAGCAGTACTTC. Its translation is CSALLAGTGANLGGEQYF.